These 31 T cell receptor beta chains originate from one sample sequenced in a study of blood T cell repertoires in COVID-19. Libraries were prepared by immunoSEQ multiplex PCR; TCRdb keeps only in-frame clonotypes and omits some of them. The profile shows 130,000 or so clones, about 86% of them singletons. Sequencing input: peripheral blood. These receptors originate from a woman in her fifties or sixties who had recovered from COVID-19.

V gene TRBV28 combines with J gene TRBJ1-1; D call uncertain. CDR1 is MDHEN, CDR2 SYDVKM, per germline. This CDR3 has 15 amino acids. V was clipped by 0 bases and J by 6 bases, with 14 bases between them. The CDR3 DNA sequence: TGTGCCAGCAGTTTATGGGGCAGTGGGTTGTCTGAAGCTTTCTTT. Encoded protein: CASSLWGSGLSEAFF.

V gene TRBV5-1 combines with J gene TRBJ2-7; tentative D call: TRBD2 (6 bases). The CDR3 length is 13 residues. Trimming left V 2 bases short and J 4 bases short, with 10 bases between. The germline CDR1 and CDR2 sequences are SGHRS and YFSETQ. This CDR3 reads CASSFSGRYEQYF. Here the CDR3 DNA reads TGCGCCAGCAGCTTCTCAGGGAGGTACGAGCAGTACTTC.

This sequence joins TRBV9 and TRBJ2-7; 10 bases match TRBD2. The CDR3 sequence is 18 residues long. Germline values: CDR1 SGDLS, CDR2 YYNGEE. V trimming: 4 bases; J trimming: 6 bases; junction bases outside the gene matches: 19. This CDR3 reads CASSQGVPSGSLRGEQYF. CDR3 sequence (DNA): TGTGCCAGCAGCCAAGGCGTGCCTAGCGGGAGCCTAAGAGGCGAGCAGTACTTC.

V gene TRBV7-8 combines with J gene TRBJ2-2, with 9 bases aligning to TRBD1. The CDR3 spans 16 residues. V lost 3 bases, J lost 3 bases, and 5 bases stayed unmatched. CDR1 is SGHVS and CDR2 is FQNEAQ in the germline V gene. CDR3 nucleotides: TGTGCCAGCAGCTTTCGGGACAGGGTTGACACCGGGGAGCTGTTTTTT. Translating it yields CASSFRDRVDTGELFF.

This chain uses TRBV5-1 with TRBJ1-1; maybe TRBD1 (5 bases). V was pared by 1 base and J by 1 base, with 8 bases between. The germline V gene has CDR1 SGHRS and CDR2 YFSETQ. CDR3 length equals 14 residues. CDR3 DNA: TGCGCCAGCAGCTTGTTGGGGGGGAACACTGAAGCTTTCTTT. Amino acid sequence: CASSLLGGNTEAFF.

The table lists this clone with a few counts. This sequence joins TRBV2 and TRBJ2-5; D is possibly TRBD1 (6 bases). V lost 3 bases and J lost 5, with 13 bases in between. The CDR3 runs to 14 residues. Per the germline V gene, CDR1 is SNHLY and CDR2 is FYNNEI. DNA of the CDR3: TGTGCCAGCAGTGATTTATCCAGGGGTGAGACCCAGTACTTC. Protein: CASSDLSRGETQYF.

This clone was seen only once. This chain joins TRBV7-3 and TRBJ2-1; 8 bases align to TRBD2. The CDR3 consists of 13 residues. With 5 bases clipped from V and 5 bases from J, the junction kept 2 bases outside the gene matches. Germline V lookup: CDR1 SGHTA, CDR2 FQGTGA. For the CDR3, the DNA is TGTGCCAGCAGCCGCGGGGGGCACAATGAGCAGTTCTTC. Its translation: CASSRGGHNEQFF.

The genes are TRBV2 and TRBJ1-4; 9 bases match TRBD1. V lost 4 bases and J lost 16; bases outside the gene matches: 4. Germline assignment: CDR1 SNHLY and CDR2 FYNNEI. The CDR3 totals 11 residues. The CDR3 spells CASSGDRVPFF. CDR3 sequence (DNA): TGTGCCAGCAGTGGGGACAGGGTTCCGTTTTTT.

The gene calls are TRBV11-3 and TRBJ2-1, with a weak D call TRBD1 (6 bases). The germline V gene encodes CDR1 SGHNT and CDR2 YENEEA. Trimming stripped 4 bases from V and 0 bases from J, with 10 bases between. The CDR3 is 15 residues long. CDR3 sequence: CASSSDRSSYNEQFF. Written as DNA, the CDR3 is TGTGCCAGCAGCTCGGACAGAAGCTCCTACAATGAGCAGTTCTTC.

The gene calls are TRBV5-4 and TRBJ2-1; D possibly corresponds to TRBD1 (6 bases). CDR3 size: 14 residues. V dropped 0 bases and J dropped 4 bases, with 8 bases sitting between them. Germline V gives CDR1 SGHNT, CDR2 YYREEE (reference sequence). The DNA of the CDR3 is TGTGCCAGCAGCTTGGCACAGGGTTACAATGAGCAGTTCTTC. This sequence encodes CASSLAQGYNEQFF.

The chain employs TRBV4-2 and TRBJ2-1; 15 bases fit TRBD2. V shed 3 bases, J shed 10 bases, and the junction held 10 bases outside the gene matches. CDR1 is LGHNA, CDR2 YNFKEQ, per germline. The CDR3 has 17 amino acids. In DNA form, the CDR3 reads TGTGCCAGCAGCCATACCCCGGGACTAGCGGGAGGTGGGGAGCAGTTCTTC. It yields the protein CASSHTPGLAGGGEQFF.

The rearrangement joins TRBV5-6 to TRBJ2-1; the match to TRBD2 covers 7 bases. The length of the CDR3 is 13 residues. Trimming at V came to 4 bases and at J to 7 bases, leaving 5 bases not matched to a gene. CDR1 and CDR2 (germline): SGHDT, YYEEEE. The CDR3 region is CASSPFSGNEQFF. Written as DNA, the CDR3 is TGTGCCAGCAGCCCCTTTAGCGGGAATGAGCAGTTCTTC. Complete variable domain (other parts from reference TRBV5-6 and TRBJ2-1): DAGVTQSPTHLIKTRGQQVTLRCSPKSGHDTVSWYQQALGQGPQFIFQYYEEEERQRGNFPDRFSGHQFPNYSSELNVNALLLGDSALYLCASSPFSGNEQFFGPGTRLTVL.

V and J are TRBV19 and TRBJ1-2; D call uncertain. Germline V lookup: CDR1 LNHDA, CDR2 SQIVND (reference sequence). V lost 4 bases, J lost 2 bases, and 11 bases lay in between. The CDR3 consists of 14 residues. The CDR3 loop reads CASSKSPGNYGYTF. As DNA, the CDR3 is TGTGCCAGTAGTAAGTCCCCTGGCAACTATGGCTACACCTTC.

This CDR3 reads CASSYGGRRMNTEAFF. CDR3 sequence (DNA): TGTGCCAGCAGTTACGGCGGTCGGCGGATGAACACTGAAGCTTTCTTT. The chain joins TRBV6-5 to TRBJ1-1; D uncertain. Germline V gene lookup returns CDR1 MNHEY and CDR2 SVGAGI. This CDR3 spans 16 amino acids. V lost 2 bases to trimming and J lost 0 bases, with 13 bases between them.

This rearrangement joins TRBV18 to TRBJ1-1; maybe TRBD1 (6 bases). The CDR3 covers 13 residues. With 4 bases removed from V and 11 bases from J, the gap between germline ends came to 17 bases. Germline V gene sequence: CDR1 KGHSH, CDR2 LQKENI. CDR3 nucleotide sequence: TGTGCCAGCTCACGACGGGACAATAGGTCGGCTTTCTTT. Its translation is CASSRRDNRSAFF.

The rearrangement joins TRBV18 to TRBJ1-1, with 7 bases identical to TRBD1. The CDR3 extends over 15 amino acids. Germline-derived CDR1 and CDR2 are KGHSH and LQKENI. The V segment lost 3 bases and the J segment 5 bases; nucleotides outside the gene matches: 9. The CDR3 region has the DNA TGTGCCAGCTCACCGATACAGGGGCTTGCTACTGAAGCTTTCTTT. It codes for CASSPIQGLATEAFF.

This clone was detected a few times. The rearrangement uses TRBV7-9 and TRBJ2-3; 11 nucleotides match TRBD2. Germline lookup yields CDR1 SEHNR and CDR2 FQNEAQ (reference sequence). There are 14 residues in the CDR3. Trimming at V came to 5 bases and at J to 11 bases, leaving 9 bases not matched to a gene. The CDR3 region has the DNA TGTGCCAGCAGCCCTGGGACTAGCGGAGTAGTGCAGTATTTT. Its protein is CASSPGTSGVVQYF. The whole variable domain, filled in from reference TRBV7-9 and TRBJ2-3, reads DTGVSQNPRHKITKRGQNVTFRCDPISEHNRLYWYRQTLGQGPEFLTYFQNEAQLEKSRLLSDRFSAERPKGSFSTLEIQRTEQGDSAMYLCASSPGTSGVVQYFGPGTRLTVL.

The chain employs TRBV7-6 and TRBJ1-4; 7 bases map to TRBD1. Germline CDR1 SGHVS, CDR2 FNYEAQ. Germline trimming cut 5 bases from V and 4 bases from J; bases unmatched to any gene: 13. The CDR3 loop spans 17 amino acids. Here the CDR3 reads CASSRAPTGLFNEKLFF. DNA for the CDR3: TGTGCCAGCAGCAGAGCGCCGACAGGGCTCTTTAATGAAAAACTGTTTTTT.

The chain uses TRBV6-5 and TRBJ2-7; 10 nucleotides agree with TRBD1. The CDR3 length is 15 residues. The J segment lost 4 bases and the V segment lost 4 bases, leaving 7 bases of the junction unmatched. Germline values: CDR1 MNHEY, CDR2 SVGAGI. In DNA form, the CDR3 reads TGTGCCAGCAGTTCAACCGGGACAGGGGTATACGAGCAGTACTTC. The encoded protein is CASSSTGTGVYEQYF.

The gene calls are TRBV27 and TRBJ2-5; 10 bases match TRBD2. Germline CDR1 reads MNHEY; CDR2 reads SMNVEV (reference sequence). The CDR3 totals 17 residues. J gave up 0 bases and V 8 bases, and 12 bases lay outside the gene matches. This chain's CDR3 is CASATSGPSYYQETQYF. CDR3 in DNA: TGTGCCAGCGCGACTAGCGGGCCGAGTTATTACCAAGAGACCCAGTACTTC.

This chain uses TRBV11-2 with TRBJ2-1; no firm D call. The CDR3 spans 15 residues. Trimming pared 5 bases from V and 0 bases from J, leaving 11 bases between. Germline loops: CDR1 SGHAT, CDR2 FQNNGV. The CDR3 here is CASSPGRSSYNEQFF. In DNA, the CDR3 is TGTGCCAGCAGCCCGGGTAGGAGCTCCTACAATGAGCAGTTCTTC.

The rearrangement joins TRBV6-2 or TRBV6-3 to TRBJ2-2, with TRBD2 identical over 12 bases. Looked up from germline, CDR1 is MNHEY and CDR2 is SVGEGT. V lost 2 bases, J lost 4 bases, and 8 bases stayed unmatched. The CDR3 sequence is 18 residues long. The CDR3 DNA reads as TGTGCCAGCAGTTACACTAGCGGGAGGATCAAGGGCACCGGGGAGCTGTTTTTT. Its translation: CASSYTSGRIKGTGELFF.

This sequence joins TRBV2 and TRBJ2-7; D uncertain. The germline V gene has CDR1 SNHLY and CDR2 FYNNEI. V was trimmed by 0 bases and J by 3 bases, leaving 6 bases between them. The CDR3 covers 13 residues. The CDR3 spells CASSEAPGYEQYF. In nucleotides, the CDR3 is TGTGCCAGCAGTGAAGCGCCCGGCTACGAGCAGTACTTC. Full variable domain (rest looked up from reference TRBV2 and TRBJ2-7): EPEVTQTPSHQVTQMGQEVILRCVPISNHLYFYWYRQILGQKVEFLVSFYNNEISEKSEIFDDQFSVERPDGSNFTLKIRSTKLEDSAMYFCASSEAPGYEQYFGPGTRLTVT.

This chain uses TRBV19 with TRBJ2-1, with 9 nucleotides matching TRBD1. Trimming at V came to 5 bases and at J to 1 base, leaving 3 bases not matched to a gene. In germline, CDR1 is LNHDA, CDR2 SQIVND (reference sequence). This CDR3 has 15 amino acids. The CDR3 DNA sequence: TGTGCCAGTAGTGTGGACAGGGGATCCTACAATGAGCAGTTCTTC. This sequence encodes CASSVDRGSYNEQFF. Drawing the rest from reference TRBV19 and TRBJ2-1, the complete variable domain is DGGITQSPKYLFRKEGQNVTLSCEQNLNHDAMYWYRQDPGQGLRLIYYSQIVNDFQKGDIAEGYSVSREKKESFPLTVTSAQKNPTAFYLCASSVDRGSYNEQFFGPGTRLTVL.

The chain is built from TRBV7-6 and TRBJ2-2; 7 bases fit TRBD2. V gave up 0 bases and J gave up 5 bases; unmatched junction bases: 6. The CDR3 totals 16 residues. Germline V gene sequence: CDR1 SGHVS, CDR2 FNYEAQ. The CDR3 nucleotides read TGTGCCAGCAGCTTAGCCCCCCCCGGGAGGACCGGGGAGCTGTTTTTT. Protein product: CASSLAPPGRTGELFF.

This clone was counted a few times. The rearrangement uses TRBV2 and TRBJ2-7, with D possibly TRBD1 on 5 matching bases. The CDR3 totals 14 residues. The V end was cut by 2 bases, the J end by 3 bases, with 11 bases between. Germline-derived CDR1 and CDR2 are SNHLY and FYNNEI. The CDR3 is CASSEQGEGYEQYF. CDR3 bases: TGTGCCAGCAGTGAACAAGGGGAAGGCTACGAGCAGTACTTC.

This chain joins TRBV19 and TRBJ2-1; 9 positions agree with TRBD1. Per germline, CDR1 LNHDA and CDR2 SQIVND (reference sequence). This CDR3 contains 16 residues. The junction had 8 bases not matched to a gene; V was cut back by 8 bases and J by 0 bases. The CDR3 DNA reads as TGTGCCAGTTGGGACAGGGCCGAAGGCTCCTACAATGAGCAGTTCTTC. It encodes CASWDRAEGSYNEQFF.

This rearrangement joins TRBV6-6 to TRBJ2-7, with 7 bases identical to TRBD2. This CDR3 region has 12 residues. Germline CDR1 and CDR2: MNHNY and SVGAGI (reference sequence). Unmatched junction bases numbered 3, after V lost 7 bases and J lost 3 bases. The CDR3, as DNA: TGTGCCAGCACCGGACTAGGCTACGAGCAGTACTTC. As protein: CASTGLGYEQYF.

V usage is TRBV12-3 or TRBV12-4 and J usage is TRBJ1-2; 9 bases align to TRBD1. This CDR3 comprises 13 residues. V dropped 5 bases and J dropped 5; count of bases not matched to a gene: 3. CDR3 protein: CASSRGQGYGYTF. The CDR3 coding sequence is TGTGCCAGCAGTCGGGGACAGGGATATGGCTACACCTTC.

This chain uses TRBV29-1 with TRBJ2-5; D may be TRBD2 (6 bases). V lost 7 bases and J lost 1, with 19 bases in between. This CDR3 is 15 amino acids long. Germline V lookup: CDR1 SQVTM, CDR2 ANQGSEA. CDR3: CSAMGGPTSQETQYF. The CDR3 DNA reads TGCAGCGCAATGGGGGGTCCTACGTCCCAAGAGACCCAGTACTTC.

The rearrangement uses TRBV7-6 and TRBJ2-2; 7 bases are a match to TRBD2. The germline gives CDR1 SGHVS, CDR2 FNYEAQ. Trimming at V came to 1 base and at J to 0 bases, leaving 2 bases not matched to a gene. CDR3 length equals 16 residues. The CDR3 nucleotides are TGTGCCAGCAGCTTAGGAGGACTAGCGAACACCGGGGAGCTGTTTTTT. Protein product: CASSLGGLANTGELFF.